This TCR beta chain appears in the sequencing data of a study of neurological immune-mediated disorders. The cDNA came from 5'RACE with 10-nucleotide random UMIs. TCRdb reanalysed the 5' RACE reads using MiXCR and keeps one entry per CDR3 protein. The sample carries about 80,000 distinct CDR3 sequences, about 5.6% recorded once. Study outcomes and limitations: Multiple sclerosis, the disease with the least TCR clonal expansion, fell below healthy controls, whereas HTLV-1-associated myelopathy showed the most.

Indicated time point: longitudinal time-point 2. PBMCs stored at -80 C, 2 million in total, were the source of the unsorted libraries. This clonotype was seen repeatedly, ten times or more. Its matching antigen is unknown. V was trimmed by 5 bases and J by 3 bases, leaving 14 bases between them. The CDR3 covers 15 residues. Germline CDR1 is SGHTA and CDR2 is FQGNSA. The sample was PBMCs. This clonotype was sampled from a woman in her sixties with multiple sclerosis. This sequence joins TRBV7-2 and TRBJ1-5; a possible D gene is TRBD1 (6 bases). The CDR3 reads CASSTRGGLNQPQHF. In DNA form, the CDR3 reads TGTGCCAGCAGCACCAGGGGAGGGCTCAATCAGCCCCAGCATTTT.